These 23 T cell receptor beta chains were sequenced from one sample in a study of tissue T cells after allogeneic stem cell transplantation. TCRdb keeps only in-frame clones here, not all; method: immunoSEQ multiplex PCR. The table shows about 16,000 clones, with under 80% occurring only once. The material sequenced was spleen. The receptors shown here come from a female BALB/c mouse in good health. For this mouse line, the MHC haplotype is H2-d.

This clone came up a few times. Each gene name is a mouse one. Read sequence stops 1 residue before the CDR3 end, and the germline J gene provides the missing end. The genes are TRBV13-2 and TRBJ2-5; possibly TRBD1 for D (6 bases). Germline values: CDR1 NNHNN, CDR2 SYGAGS (reference sequence). The CDR3 consists of 14 residues. Trimming took off 0 bases at V and 3 bases at J, with 8 bases between the two ends. CDR3 bases read: TGTGCCAGCGGTGATGTGGGACAACAAGACACCCAGTAC. It is translated as CASGDVGQQDTQY. From start to end, the CDR3 is CASGDVGQQDTQYF.

Concerning this clone itself: The listed genes are named as in mouse. The CDR3 extends 1 residue past the end of the read, so its final part is completed from the germline J gene. The rearrangement uses TRBV29 and TRBJ2-4, with TRBD1 as a possible D gene (5 bases). Between the trimmed V and J ends, which lost 0 bases and 1 base, there was a span of 5 bases. CDR1 is MSHET, CDR2 SYDVDS, per germline. The CDR3 length is 14 residues. The CDR3 reads CASSLSGGQNTLYF. The CDR3 bases that were read are TGTGCTAGCAGTTTATCAGGGGGTCAAAACACCTTGTAC.

With respect to this clone: Gene names are the mouse ones. The read comes to an end 1 residue before the CDR3 does, leaving the germline J gene to fill in the end. This chain uses TRBV16 with TRBJ2-7; 12 bases fit TRBD2. The V gene end was trimmed by 0 bases and the J gene end by 0 bases; junction bases not matched to a gene: 6. There are 18 residues in the CDR3. Germline V gene sequence: CDR1 SGHSA, CDR2 FRNQAP. The sequenced CDR3 bases are TGTGCAAGCAGCTTAGATGGGGGACTGGGGGGCAGCTCCTATGAACAGTAC. Its protein is CASSLDGGLGGSSYEQY. The CDR3 in full is CASSLDGGLGGSSYEQYF.

Comments on this clone: Genes and germline come from the mouse. The read terminates 1 residue before the CDR3 end, so the remaining end is supplied by the germline J gene. V gene TRBV29 combines with J gene TRBJ2-3; D is undetermined. V lost 6 bases and J lost 0, with 13 bases in between. This CDR3 spans 15 amino acids. The germline CDR1 and CDR2 sequences are MSHET and SYDVDS. CDR3 DNA, as far as it was read: TGTGCTAGCAGGTCCGACACCCCTAGTGCAGAAACGCTGTAT. Protein product: CASRSDTPSAETLY. The entire CDR3 protein is CASRSDTPSAETLYF.

This clone was counted between two and nine times. The gene names given are mouse names. The read comes to an end 1 residue before the CDR3 does, leaving the germline J gene to fill in the end. The rearrangement uses TRBV20 and TRBJ2-7; TRBD2 aligns across 8 bases. The V gene's germline CDR1 is GFQATS and CDR2 STVNSAI. V dropped 4 bases and J dropped 3; count of bases not matched to a gene: 2. The CDR3 is made up of 12 amino acids. Here the CDR3 reads CGATGGRYEQYF. CDR3 bases read: TGTGGTGCTACTGGGGGGCGCTATGAACAGTAC. The whole variable domain, remainder taken from reference TRBV20 and TRBJ2-7, is GALVYQYPRRTICKSGTSMRMECQAVGFQATSVAWYRQSPQKTFELIALSTVNSAIKYEQNFTQEKFPISHPNLSFSSMTVLNAYLEDRGLYLCGATGGRYEQYFGPGTRLTVL.

Concerning this clone: Genes and germline come from the mouse. The read finishes 1 residue shy of the CDR3 end, and the germline J gene is used to complete it. The rearrangement uses TRBV1 and TRBJ2-3; 9 bases are a match to TRBD1. The CDR3 length is 17 residues. Germline-derived CDR1 and CDR2 are NSQYPW and LRSPGD (reference sequence). J lost 0 bases, V lost 0 bases, and 4 bases had no gene match. Incomplete CDR3 DNA: TGCACCTGCAGTGCAGATCAAGGGACAGGGAGTGCAGAAACGCTGTAT. The encoded protein is CTCSADQGTGSAETLY. The whole CDR3 sequence is CTCSADQGTGSAETLYF. Drawing the rest from reference TRBV1 and TRBJ2-3, the complete variable domain is VTLLEQNPRWRLVPRGQAVNLRCILKNSQYPWMSWYQQDLQKQLQWLFTLRSPGDKEVKSLPGADYLATRVTDTELRLQVANMSQGRTLYCTCSADQGTGSAETLYFGSGTRLTVL.

Regarding this clone: Mouse names are used for the genes. The CDR3 end falls 1 residue outside the read, so it is completed with the germline J gene. The V gene is TRBV1, the J gene TRBJ2-5, with D perhaps TRBD2 (5 bases). With 4 bases removed from V and 0 bases from J, the gap between germline ends came to 8 bases. This CDR3 region has 14 residues. The V gene's germline CDR1 is NSQYPW and CDR2 LRSPGD (reference sequence). CDR3 DNA (partial): TGCACCTGCAGTGGCTGGGATAACCAAGACACCCAGTAC. This encodes CTCSGWDNQDTQY. The full CDR3 protein reads CTCSGWDNQDTQYF.

This clone was seen more than once but under ten times. The germline and genes are mouse ones. The read ends 1 residue before the CDR3 terminus; that terminus is restored from the germline J gene. The chain links TRBV1 to TRBJ2-7; D is uncertain. This CDR3 contains 11 residues. The germline gives CDR1 NSQYPW, CDR2 LRSPGD (reference sequence). V shed 1 base and J shed 4 bases, with 2 bases lying between them. CDR3 DNA (partial): TGCACCTGCAGTGCAGGGTATGAACAGTAC. It specifies CTCSAGYEQY. The whole CDR3 protein reads CTCSAGYEQYF.

As regards this clone: Any gene name here is a mouse gene name. The read gets to within 1 residue of the CDR3 end, and the germline J gene fills in the rest. This chain connects TRBV31 to TRBJ2-3, with 9 bases matching TRBD2. CDR1 is GKSSPN, CDR2 SITVG, per germline. This CDR3 is built from 16 residues. With 0 bases clipped from V and 0 bases from J, the junction kept 4 bases outside the gene matches. The sequenced part of the CDR3 DNA is TGTGCCTGGAGTCTAGGGACTGGGACTAGTGCAGAAACGCTGTAT. Translation: CAWSLGTGTSAETLY. The CDR3 in its entirety is CAWSLGTGTSAETLYF.

This clone was counted a few times. Mouse gene names apply. From the germline J gene comes the end of the CDR3, since the read stops 1 residue before it. The chain joins TRBV13-1 to TRBJ2-1; no firm D call. This CDR3 is built from 12 residues. The V end was cut by 3 bases, the J end by 5 bases, with 6 bases between. Germline values: CDR1 NSHNY, CDR2 SYGAGN. The CDR3 is CASSANNAEQFF. Partial CDR3 DNA: TGTGCCAGCAGTGCGAACAATGCTGAGCAGTTC.

In this sample, this clone turned up a few times. Genes here carry mouse names. Read coverage stops 1 residue before the CDR3 terminus; the germline J gene supplies the remainder. The chain is built from TRBV13-2 and TRBJ1-6, with 7 nucleotides matching TRBD1. TRBJ1-6 is an ORF; its function is uncertain. The CDR3 contains 13 residues. V lost 6 bases, J lost 5 bases, and 2 bases stayed unmatched. Germline assignment: CDR1 NNHNN and CDR2 SYGAGS (reference sequence). The CDR3 loop reads CASAGTDNSPLYF. Partial CDR3 DNA: TGTGCCAGCGCTGGGACAGATAATTCGCCCCTCTAC.

With respect to this clone: The listed genes are named as in mouse. The CDR3 end falls 1 residue outside the read, so it is completed with the germline J gene. V is TRBV5 and J is TRBJ2-4; 9 bases fit TRBD2. This CDR3 region has 16 residues. Trimming cost V 0 bases and J 2 bases; bases outside gene matches: 3. CDR1 and CDR2 (germline): LGHNA, YNLKQL (reference sequence). Here the CDR3 reads CASSQDWGGAQNTLYF. Incomplete CDR3 DNA: TGTGCCAGCAGCCAAGATTGGGGGGGCGCTCAAAACACCTTGTAC.

This clone was seen a few times. Genes and germline are mouse. The read ends 1 residue before the CDR3 terminus; that terminus is restored from the germline J gene. J is TRBJ2-7 and V is TRBV13-1; 8 nucleotides line up with TRBD1. J lost 5 bases, V lost 2 bases, and 3 bases had no gene match. CDR1 is NSHNY, CDR2 SYGAGN, per germline. This CDR3 is 13 amino acids long. CDR3 protein: CASSEQTGDEQYF. The DNA read from the CDR3 is TGTGCCAGCAGTGAGCAGACAGGGGATGAACAGTAC.

A remark on this clone: All gene names here are mouse names. The CDR3 extends 1 residue past the end of the read, so its final part is completed from the germline J gene. The rearrangement uses TRBV13-2 and TRBJ2-7; D not certain. CDR1 is NNHNN, CDR2 SYGAGS, per germline (reference sequence). This CDR3 has 12 residues. V gave up 5 bases and J gave up 4 bases, with 10 bases separating them. CDR3 amino acids: CASGPQNYEQYF. The sequenced CDR3 bases are TGTGCCAGCGGCCCCCAAAATTATGAACAGTAC.

Concerning this clone: Mouse names are used for the genes. The sequenced CDR3 bases are TGTGCCAGCAGTGATCCTGGGACAGGGAGTAACGAAAGATTATTT. It specifies CASSDPGTGSNERLF. The whole CDR3 protein reads CASSDPGTGSNERLFF. This chain connects TRBV13-3 to TRBJ1-4, with 9 bases that match TRBD1. Read data end 1 residue before the CDR3 end; the end is taken from the germline J gene. V shed 1 base, J shed 5 bases, and the junction held 6 bases outside the gene matches. CDR3 length: 16 amino acids. In germline, CDR1 is NNHDY, CDR2 SYVADS.

Worth noting for this clone: These gene names are mouse names. The read terminates 1 residue before the CDR3 end, so the remaining end is supplied by the germline J gene. V usage is TRBV4 and J usage is TRBJ2-7; 8 bases align to TRBD2. The CDR3 contains 12 residues. CDR1 is LGHDT and CDR2 is YNNKQL in the germline V gene (reference sequence). The V segment lost 8 bases and the J segment 3 bases; nucleotides outside the gene matches: 3. The sequenced CDR3 bases are TGTGCCAGCGAAGACTGGGGCTATGAACAGTAC. Amino acids: CASEDWGYEQY. The whole CDR3 protein reads CASEDWGYEQYF.

Worth noting for this clone: Gene names are the mouse ones. CDR3 sequence reads: CASGGQGVDSPLYF. The sequenced CDR3 bases are TGTGCCAGCGGTGGACAGGGGGTGGATTCGCCCCTCTAC. The gene calls are TRBV13-2 and TRBJ1-6, with 9 bases that match TRBD1. The DNA ends 1 residue before the CDR3 does, and the rest of the CDR3 is filled in from the germline J gene. TRBJ1-6 is placed among ORFs of uncertain function. After removal of 3 bases from V and 8 bases from J, the junction contained 3 bases not matched to a gene. The length of the CDR3 is 14 residues. Germline V gene data show CDR1 as NNHNN and CDR2 as SYGAGS (reference sequence).

This clone was observed a handful of times. The junction differs from germline at one of its ends, possibly a read error. Gene names are mouse gene names. The read halts 1 residue ahead of the CDR3 end, with the missing end drawn from the germline J gene. This rearrangement joins TRBV19 to TRBJ2-7; weak D call: TRBD1 (6 bases). Germline lookup yields CDR1 FNHDT and CDR2 SITEND (reference sequence). The CDR3 is made up of 12 amino acids. Incomplete CDR3 DNA: TGTGCCGGCAGGACAGAAAAATATGAACAGTAC. Its protein product is CAGRTEKYEQY. From start to end, the CDR3 is CAGRTEKYEQYF.

With respect to this clone: Any gene name here is a mouse gene name. The read ends 1 residue shy of where the CDR3 ends; the end is completed using the germline J gene. V and J are TRBV13-2 and TRBJ2-7, with D possibly being TRBD2 (7 bases). Trimming stripped 2 bases from V and 4 bases from J, with 16 bases between. The CDR3 is 15 residues long. Germline values: CDR1 NNHNN, CDR2 SYGAGS (reference sequence). CDR3 protein: CASGELAGGPYEQYF. The CDR3 bases that were read are TGTGCCAGCGGTGAACTGGCGGGGGGCCCTTATGAACAGTAC.

This clone was seen just once. Any gene name here is a mouse gene name. The read halts 1 residue ahead of the CDR3 end, with the missing end drawn from the germline J gene. The chain is built from TRBV2 and TRBJ2-5; 10 nucleotides match TRBD2. The V gene end was trimmed by 0 bases and the J gene end by 0 bases; junction bases not matched to a gene: 0. The CDR3 runs 16 residues. In germline, CDR1 is LGHNA, CDR2 YSYQKL. CDR3 in amino acids: CASSQEGLGNQDTQYF. The sequenced CDR3 bases are TGTGCCAGCAGCCAAGAGGGACTGGGGAACCAAGACACCCAGTAC.

On this clone itself: Gene names denote mouse genes. The CDR3 goes on 1 residue after the read ends, and that part is filled in from the germline J gene. The chain uses TRBV4 and TRBJ2-5, with 11 bases lining up with TRBD2. The CDR3 consists of 15 residues. Per germline, CDR1 LGHDT and CDR2 YNNKQL (reference sequence). V lost 3 bases and J lost 4; bases outside the gene matches: 3. CDR3 region: CASSYPGLGEDTQYF. The DNA read from the CDR3 is TGTGCCAGCAGCTACCCGGGACTGGGGGAAGACACCCAGTAC. The full variable domain, completed using reference TRBV4 and TRBJ2-5, is ETAVFQTPNYHVTQVGNEVSFNCKQTLGHDTMYWYKQDSKKLLKIMFSYNNKQLIVNETVPRRFSPQSSDKAHLNLRIKSVEPEDSAVYLCASSYPGLGEDTQYFGPGTRLLVL.

About this clone itself: The gene names given are mouse names. Read coverage stops 1 residue before the CDR3 terminus; the germline J gene supplies the remainder. This chain links TRBV13-2 with TRBJ2-5, with D possibly TRBD1 on 6 matching bases. CDR1 is NNHNN and CDR2 is SYGAGS in the germline V gene (reference sequence). This CDR3 is built from 13 residues. V was clipped by 4 bases and J by 5 bases, with 11 bases between them. The sequenced part of the CDR3 DNA is TGTGCCAGCGGTCCGGGACACCCAGACACCCAGTAC. Translated, it gives CASGPGHPDTQY. From start to end, the CDR3 is CASGPGHPDTQYF.

As concerns this clone: Gene names and germline match the mouse. The read is 1 residue too short to cover the CDR3 end, so that end is filled in from the germline J gene. The gene calls are TRBV5 and TRBJ1-4, with D maybe TRBD1 (6 bases). The CDR3 has 14 amino acids. Trimming cost V 4 bases and J 3 bases, with 9 bases left between them. Germline CDR1 is LGHNA and CDR2 is YNLKQL (reference sequence). The DNA read from the CDR3 is TGTGCCAGCAGCCTGGGGGACACCAACGAAAGATTATTT. Its protein is CASSLGDTNERLF. The CDR3, in full, reads CASSLGDTNERLFF.